Listed below are T cell receptor beta chains from one sample, sequenced in a study of blood T cell repertoires in COVID-19. The method was immunoSEQ multiplex PCR; TCRdb's version includes in-frame clones alone and lacks a portion of them. The table shows about 120,000 clones, with about 79% occurring only once. The sample was peripheral blood. Receptors were obtained from a woman older than 75 with acute or convalescent COVID-19. Each CDR3 is given with its conserved first and last residue. Each record gives: CDR3 length, D gene, J gene, V gene, clone size, CDR3 protein, CDR3 DNA. The D gene is left open where the match is weak. Size tells how often a clone was seen (once, few, many) or the class of an expanded clone, and some rows leave it out.

len: 17; d_gene: TRBD2; j_gene: TRBJ2-7; v_gene: TRBV10-2; abundance: -; CDR3aa: CASSEPVTSGSLHEQYF; CDR3nt: TGCGCCAGCAGTGAGCCCGTGACTAGCGGGAGTTTACACGAGCAGTACTTC
len: 14; d_gene: -; j_gene: TRBJ1-5; v_gene: TRBV18; abundance: -; CDR3aa: CASSPTGLDQPQHF; CDR3nt: TGTGCCAGCTCACCGACAGGCCTAGATCAGCCCCAGCATTTT
len: 14; d_gene: -; j_gene: TRBJ2-1; v_gene: TRBV24-1; abundance: -; CDR3aa: CATSARGVTHEQFF; CDR3nt: TGTGCCACCAGTGCCAGGGGAGTAACACATGAGCAGTTCTTC
len: 14; d_gene: TRBD1; j_gene: TRBJ1-2; v_gene: TRBV6-5; abundance: -; CDR3aa: CASRARQGFYGYTF; CDR3nt: TGTGCCAGCAGAGCAAGACAGGGCTTCTATGGCTACACCTTC
len: 14; d_gene: -; j_gene: TRBJ2-5; v_gene: TRBV5-4; abundance: -; CDR3aa: CASSSGLSGETQYF; CDR3nt: TGTGCCAGCAGTAGTGGACTCTCGGGCGAGACCCAGTACTTC
len: 17; d_gene: TRBD1; j_gene: TRBJ1-1; v_gene: TRBV7-2; abundance: -; CDR3aa: CASSLVSSGTGATEAFF; CDR3nt: TGTGCCAGCAGCTTAGTCTCCTCCGGGACAGGGGCTACTGAAGCTTTCTTT
len: 13; d_gene: -; j_gene: TRBJ1-3; v_gene: TRBV19; abundance: -; CDR3aa: CASSLGVANTIYF; CDR3nt: TGTGCCAGTAGTCTCGGGGTTGCGAACACCATATATTTT
len: 14; d_gene: TRBD2; j_gene: TRBJ2-7; v_gene: TRBV7-9; abundance: -; CDR3aa: CASSGTSGPYEQYF; CDR3nt: TGTGCCAGCAGCGGGACTAGCGGGCCATACGAGCAGTACTTC
len: 12; d_gene: -; j_gene: TRBJ1-1; v_gene: TRBV2; abundance: -; CDR3aa: CASKEGGAQAFF; CDR3nt: TGTGCCAGCAAGGAGGGGGGGGCACAGGCTTTCTTT
len: 17; d_gene: TRBD2; j_gene: TRBJ2-2; v_gene: TRBV27; abundance: few; CDR3aa: CASSFFGTSGIGGELFF; CDR3nt: TGTGCCAGCAGTTTCTTCGGGACTAGCGGGATTGGAGGGGAGCTGTTTTTT
len: 14; d_gene: TRBD1; j_gene: TRBJ1-4; v_gene: TRBV27; abundance: -; CDR3aa: CASNHRGNGEKLFF; CDR3nt: TGTGCCAGCAACCACAGGGGTAATGGTGAAAAACTGTTTTTT
len: 14; d_gene: -; j_gene: TRBJ1-5; v_gene: TRBV30; abundance: -; CDR3aa: CAWSRRGGGQPQHF; CDR3nt: TGTGCCTGGAGTAGAAGGGGGGGAGGCCAGCCCCAGCATTTT
len: 14; d_gene: -; j_gene: TRBJ1-6; v_gene: TRBV5-4; abundance: once; CDR3aa: CASSYRSYNSPLHF; CDR3nt: TGTGCCAGCAGCTATCGGAGTTATAATTCACCCCTCCACTTT
len: 16; d_gene: TRBD1; j_gene: TRBJ1-6; v_gene: TRBV3-1/TRBV3-2; abundance: few; CDR3aa: CASSLGPGQPNSPLHF; CDR3nt: TGTGCCAGCAGCCTAGGCCCGGGACAGCCAAATTCACCCCTCCACTTT
len: 15; d_gene: -; j_gene: TRBJ1-1; v_gene: TRBV28; abundance: -; CDR3aa: CASSSRGGGNTEAFF; CDR3nt: TGTGCCAGCAGTTCCCGGGGGGGTGGGAACACTGAAGCTTTCTTT
len: 14; d_gene: TRBD1; j_gene: TRBJ2-7; v_gene: TRBV10-3; abundance: -; CDR3aa: CAIRILGQGSEQYF; CDR3nt: TGTGCCATCAGGATACTGGGACAGGGCTCCGAGCAGTACTTC
len: 13; d_gene: TRBD1; j_gene: TRBJ1-1; v_gene: TRBV29-1; abundance: -; CDR3aa: CSVVAGGNTEAFF; CDR3nt: TGCAGCGTTGTGGCAGGGGGGAACACTGAAGCTTTCTTT
len: 14; d_gene: -; j_gene: TRBJ1-2; v_gene: TRBV24-1; abundance: -; CDR3aa: CATSDPRMSPGYTF; CDR3nt: TGTGCCACCAGTGATCCTAGGATGTCTCCTGGCTACACCTTC
len: 13; d_gene: TRBD1; j_gene: TRBJ1-2; v_gene: TRBV6-5; abundance: -; CDR3aa: CASGTGSTYGYTF; CDR3nt: TGTGCCAGTGGGACAGGGTCTACCTATGGCTACACCTTC
len: 14; d_gene: -; j_gene: TRBJ2-2; v_gene: TRBV2; abundance: -; CDR3aa: CASSRDLNTGELFF; CDR3nt: TGTGCCAGCTCTAGGGACTTAAACACCGGGGAGCTGTTTTTT
len: 14; d_gene: -; j_gene: TRBJ1-2; v_gene: TRBV2; abundance: -; CDR3aa: CASSELDSIRGYTF; CDR3nt: TGTGCCAGCAGTGAACTGGACAGTATAAGGGGCTACACCTTC
len: 14; d_gene: -; j_gene: TRBJ2-1; v_gene: TRBV11-1; abundance: -; CDR3aa: CASSLGGDGNEQFF; CDR3nt: TGTGCCAGCAGCTTAGGGGGGGATGGCAATGAGCAGTTCTTC
len: 17; d_gene: -; j_gene: TRBJ1-1; v_gene: TRBV10-2; abundance: -; CDR3aa: CASSEWTNRAENTEAFF; CDR3nt: TGCGCCAGCAGTGAGTGGACAAACAGGGCTGAGAACACTGAAGCTTTCTTT
len: 16; d_gene: TRBD2; j_gene: TRBJ2-5; v_gene: TRBV5-1; abundance: -; CDR3aa: CASSLNSGTSGRAQYF; CDR3nt: TGCGCCAGCAGCTTGAATTCCGGGACTAGCGGGAGGGCCCAGTACTTC
len: 15; d_gene: -; j_gene: TRBJ1-5; v_gene: TRBV4-3; abundance: -; CDR3aa: CASSQDRGSLSPQHF; CDR3nt: TGCGCCAGCAGCCAAGATAGAGGGTCCCTTTCGCCCCAGCATTTT
len: 15; d_gene: -; j_gene: TRBJ2-7; v_gene: TRBV27; abundance: few; CDR3aa: CASTRYPDSSYEQYF; CDR3nt: TGTGCCAGTACCCGGTACCCGGACAGCTCCTACGAGCAGTACTTC
len: 16; d_gene: -; j_gene: TRBJ1-1; v_gene: TRBV7-2; abundance: -; CDR3aa: CASSLRGFGWNTEAFF; CDR3nt: TGTGCCAGCAGCTTAAGGGGGTTTGGTTGGAACACTGAAGCTTTCTTT
len: 14; d_gene: TRBD1; j_gene: TRBJ1-1; v_gene: TRBV6-5; abundance: -; CDR3aa: CASSADRGDTEAFF; CDR3nt: TGTGCCAGCAGCGCGGACAGGGGGGATACTGAAGCTTTCTTT
len: 14; d_gene: -; j_gene: TRBJ1-5; v_gene: TRBV19; abundance: -; CDR3aa: CASSMAGWGQPQHF; CDR3nt: TGTGCCAGTAGTATGGCAGGGTGGGGACAGCCCCAGCATTTT
len: 14; d_gene: -; j_gene: TRBJ1-5; v_gene: TRBV18; abundance: -; CDR3aa: CASSPGSSNQPQHF; CDR3nt: TGTGCCAGCTCACCCGGGAGCAGCAATCAGCCCCAGCATTTT
len: 18; d_gene: -; j_gene: TRBJ2-6; v_gene: TRBV28; abundance: -; CDR3aa: CASSPMPAQGPGANVLTF; CDR3nt: TGTGCCAGCAGTCCTATGCCTGCCCAGGGTCCTGGGGCCAACGTCCTGACTTTC
len: 15; d_gene: -; j_gene: TRBJ2-2; v_gene: TRBV4-3; abundance: -; CDR3aa: CASSQEASEFRELFF; CDR3nt: TGCGCCAGCAGCCAAGAGGCCAGCGAGTTTCGGGAGCTGTTTTTT
len: 16; d_gene: TRBD1; j_gene: TRBJ1-1; v_gene: TRBV9; abundance: -; CDR3aa: CASSPLGTGANTEAFF; CDR3nt: TGTGCCAGCAGTCCCCTAGGGACAGGGGCGAACACTGAAGCTTTCTTT
len: 12; d_gene: -; j_gene: TRBJ2-5; v_gene: TRBV5-1; abundance: -; CDR3aa: CASSYRGETQYF; CDR3nt: TGCGCCAGCAGCTATAGAGGAGAGACCCAGTACTTC
len: 13; d_gene: -; j_gene: TRBJ1-1; v_gene: TRBV2; abundance: -; CDR3aa: CASSGDINTEAFF; CDR3nt: TGTGCCAGCAGTGGGGACATCAACACTGAAGCTTTCTTT
len: 16; d_gene: -; j_gene: TRBJ1-6; v_gene: TRBV7-2; abundance: -; CDR3aa: CASSLSPGARNSPLHF; CDR3nt: TGTGCCAGCAGCTTATCCCCAGGGGCAAGGAATTCACCCCTCCACTTT
len: 17; d_gene: -; j_gene: TRBJ2-2; v_gene: TRBV4-3; abundance: -; CDR3aa: CASSQPLEDWNTGELFF; CDR3nt: TGCGCCAGCAGCCAACCCCTAGAGGATTGGAACACCGGGGAGCTGTTTTTT
len: 15; d_gene: -; j_gene: TRBJ1-1; v_gene: TRBV5-1; abundance: -; CDR3aa: CASLKTGGGDSEAFF; CDR3nt: TGCGCCAGCCTGAAAACGGGTGGGGGGGACTCTGAAGCTTTCTTT
len: 17; d_gene: -; j_gene: TRBJ2-3; v_gene: TRBV24-1; abundance: -; CDR3aa: CATSDPGGPPATDTQYF; CDR3nt: TGTGCCACCAGTGACCCCGGGGGACCCCCAGCAACAGATACGCAGTATTTT
len: 14; d_gene: -; j_gene: TRBJ2-3; v_gene: TRBV4-3; abundance: -; CDR3aa: CASSQGGSADTQYF; CDR3nt: TGCGCCAGCAGCCAAGGTGGGAGTGCAGATACGCAGTATTTT
len: 18; d_gene: TRBD1; j_gene: TRBJ1-5; v_gene: TRBV19; abundance: -; CDR3aa: CASSIVRGTGGSHQPQHF; CDR3nt: TGTGCCAGTAGTATAGTGAGGGGGACAGGGGGATCCCATCAGCCCCAGCATTTT
len: 13; d_gene: -; j_gene: TRBJ2-5; v_gene: TRBV30; abundance: -; CDR3aa: CAHRKGAGETQYF; CDR3nt: TGTGCCCATAGGAAGGGGGCGGGGGAGACCCAGTACTTC
len: 15; d_gene: -; j_gene: TRBJ1-2; v_gene: TRBV6-5; abundance: -; CDR3aa: CASSYAPRSNYGYTF; CDR3nt: TGTGCCAGCAGTTACGCCCCCAGGTCTAACTATGGCTACACCTTC
len: 13; d_gene: -; j_gene: TRBJ2-3; v_gene: TRBV19; abundance: -; CDR3aa: CASQEGAQDTQYF; CDR3nt: TGTGCCAGTCAAGAAGGGGCCCAAGATACGCAGTATTTT
len: 16; d_gene: -; j_gene: TRBJ2-3; v_gene: TRBV21-1; abundance: -; CDR3aa: CASSRTSGERTDTQYF; CDR3nt: TGTGCCAGCAGCAGGACTAGCGGGGAACGTACAGATACGCAGTATTTT
len: 15; d_gene: -; j_gene: TRBJ1-1; v_gene: TRBV7-2; abundance: -; CDR3aa: CASSLQGSANTEAFF; CDR3nt: TGTGCCAGCAGCTTACAGGGGTCGGCGAACACTGAAGCTTTCTTT
len: 16; d_gene: -; j_gene: TRBJ1-3; v_gene: TRBV28; abundance: -; CDR3aa: CASNQLSGPGGNTIYF; CDR3nt: TGTGCCAGCAACCAACTCAGCGGACCTGGGGGAAACACCATATATTTT
len: 13; d_gene: -; j_gene: TRBJ1-1; v_gene: TRBV5-8; abundance: -; CDR3aa: CASSLSVNTEAFF; CDR3nt: TGTGCCAGCAGCTTATCAGTGAACACTGAAGCTTTCTTT
len: 16; d_gene: -; j_gene: TRBJ1-5; v_gene: TRBV4-3; abundance: -; CDR3aa: CASSQDLGALAQPQHF; CDR3nt: TGCGCCAGCAGCCAAGATTTGGGGGCTTTGGCTCAGCCCCAGCATTTT
len: 15; d_gene: TRBD1; j_gene: TRBJ1-6; v_gene: TRBV5-1; abundance: -; CDR3aa: CASSLTGGRNSPLHF; CDR3nt: TGCGCCAGCAGCTTGACAGGGGGCAGGAATTCACCCCTCCACTTT
len: 14; d_gene: -; j_gene: TRBJ1-1; v_gene: TRBV19; abundance: -; CDR3aa: CASSKPGADTEAFF; CDR3nt: TGTGCCAGTAGTAAGCCAGGGGCGGACACTGAAGCTTTCTTT
len: 13; d_gene: -; j_gene: TRBJ1-2; v_gene: TRBV6-5; abundance: few; CDR3aa: CASSYSEGAGYTF; CDR3nt: TGTGCCAGCAGTTACTCCGAAGGGGCGGGCTACACCTTC
len: 16; d_gene: TRBD2; j_gene: TRBJ2-5; v_gene: TRBV29-1; abundance: -; CDR3aa: CSVAPTGGAGMETQYF; CDR3nt: TGCAGCGTTGCCCCCACTGGCGGAGCGGGGATGGAGACCCAGTACTTC